The 27 T cell receptor beta chains in this list originate from one sample, sequenced in a study of identical twins. TCRdb itself ran the 5' RACE reads through MiXCR, one entry per CDR3 protein. The sample contains around 480,000 distinct CDR3 sequences, roughly an eighth of which appear only once. These data were likewise used in another study, on yellow fever vaccine responses in identical twins.

Material for sequencing was CD4+ T cells sorted from blood. The receptor set was obtained from a woman aged 18-29 years in good health.

The chain links TRBV7-3 to TRBJ2-3; D remains unclear. The length of the CDR3 is 15 residues. The germline gives CDR1 SGHTA, CDR2 FQGTGA. V dropped 1 base and J dropped 4 bases, with 12 bases sitting between them. CDR3 amino acids: CASSLSGVGSDTQYF. DNA for the CDR3: TGTGCCAGCAGCTTAAGTGGAGTGGGCTCAGATACGCAGTATTTT.

The V call is TRBV2, the J call TRBJ2-4, with D perhaps given as TRBD1 or TRBD2 (5 bases each). The CDR3 is 15 residues long. V lost 7 bases, J lost 6 bases, and 19 bases lay in between. Looked up from germline, CDR1 is SNHLY and CDR2 is FYNNEI. The DNA of the CDR3 is TGTGCCAGCACCACACGGCTGGGGGTGGGAAACATTCAGTACTTC. This gives the protein CASTTRLGVGNIQYF.

In this sample, this clonotype turned up once. The V and J genes are TRBV5-1 and TRBJ1-6, with D unresolved. The germline gives CDR1 SGHRS, CDR2 YFSETQ. The ends were cut back, 3 bases at V and 6 bases at J, with 10 bases in the middle. The CDR3 loop spans 14 amino acids. The CDR3 region is CASSSGGVNSPLHF. CDR3 coding DNA: TGCGCCAGCAGCTCTGGAGGCGTTAATTCACCCCTCCACTTT.

This clonotype has only a few counts. The chain has TRBV5-1 and TRBJ1-1; D not resolved. Trimming removed 0 bases at V and 5 bases at J, with 11 bases between. Germline CDR1 and CDR2: SGHRS and YFSETQ. The CDR3 length is 14 residues. In DNA, the CDR3 is TGCGCCAGCAGCTTGGGAACTCGGGAGACTGAAGCTTTCTTT. It codes for CASSLGTRETEAFF.

This clonotype was detected only a few times. V usage is TRBV6-2 or TRBV6-3 and J usage is TRBJ2-1, with TRBD1 identical over 9 bases. Germline trimming cut 2 bases from V and 9 bases from J; bases unmatched to any gene: 14. This CDR3 region has 17 residues. From germline, CDR1 is MNHEY and CDR2 SVGEGT. The CDR3 region is CASSYPWAGQGFGEQFF. CDR3 DNA: TGTGCCAGCAGTTACCCGTGGGCGGGACAGGGCTTTGGTGAGCAGTTCTTC.

This chain uses TRBV20-1 with TRBJ2-1; 11 bases line up with TRBD2. In germline, CDR1 is DFQATT, CDR2 SNEGSKA (reference sequence). The ends lost 3 bases at V and 3 bases at J; junction bases unmatched: 4. This CDR3 has 15 amino acids. Here the CDR3 DNA reads TGCAGTGCTAGCCTGACTAGCGGGGTCTACAATGAGCAGTTCTTC. Residues: CSASLTSGVYNEQFF.

At least ten counts were recorded for this clonotype. The V call is TRBV7-8, the J call TRBJ2-6, with 7 bases identical to TRBD1. CDR1 and CDR2 (germline): SGHVS, FQNEAQ. The CDR3 is made up of 15 amino acids. V shed 7 bases and J 3 bases; nucleotides not matched to a gene: 6. In DNA form, the CDR3 reads TGTGCCAGCACCGGAGACAGGGTTGGGGCCAACGTCCTGACTTTC. It specifies CASTGDRVGANVLTF.

The chain has TRBV9 and TRBJ2-5, with 16 bases lining up with TRBD2. Germline loops: CDR1 SGDLS, CDR2 YYNGEE. V shed 3 bases and J 5 bases; nucleotides not matched to a gene: 13. There are 19 residues in the CDR3. The CDR3 is CASSAEGTSGRVSRETQYF. CDR3 nucleotides: TGTGCCAGCAGCGCAGAGGGGACTAGCGGGAGGGTGAGTCGGGAGACCCAGTACTTC. The whole variable domain, filled in from reference TRBV9 and TRBJ2-5, reads DSGVTQTPKHLITATGQRVTLRCSPRSGDLSVYWYQQSLDQGLQFLIQYYNGEERAKGNILERFSAQQFPDLHSELNLSSLELGDSALYFCASSAEGTSGRVSRETQYFGPGTRLLVL.

This clonotype was detected only a few times. The rearrangement links TRBV20-1 to TRBJ2-4; no clear D. The CDR3 consists of 13 residues. The V end lost 6 bases, the J end lost 1 base, and 10 bases lay between the germline ends. CDR1 and CDR2 (germline): DFQATT, SNEGSKA (reference sequence). The CDR3 DNA is TGCAGTGCCTCGCTGTTGGCCAAAAACATTCAGTACTTC. This sequence encodes CSASLLAKNIQYF.

V usage is TRBV20-1 and J usage is TRBJ2-7; D may be TRBD1 or TRBD2 (5 bases each). Between the trimmed V and J ends, which lost 6 bases and 2 bases, there was a span of 11 bases. The CDR3 covers 12 residues. Germline V lookup: CDR1 DFQATT, CDR2 SNEGSKA (reference sequence). In nucleotides, the CDR3 is TGCAGTGCAAGGGACCTGACCTACGAGCAGTACTTC. Translation gives CSARDLTYEQYF.

This clonotype has a count of ten or more. The chain employs TRBV7-9 and TRBJ1-1, with D maybe TRBD1 (5 bases). Germline V gene lookup returns CDR1 SEHNR and CDR2 FQNEAQ (reference sequence). V lost 2 bases and J 4 bases, leaving 11 bases between the germline ends. This CDR3 region has 14 residues. The CDR3 DNA is TGTGCCAGCAGCTTATCTGCTCAGGGCACTGAAGCTTTCTTT. Its translation is CASSLSAQGTEAFF.

The rearrangement joins TRBV7-8 to TRBJ2-3, with a possible D match to TRBD2 (5 bases). Trimming pared 1 base from V and 7 bases from J, leaving 15 bases between. In germline, CDR1 is SGHVS, CDR2 FQNEAQ. There are 15 residues in the CDR3. The CDR3 loop is CASSLVLHLAHTQYF. CDR3 in DNA: TGTGCCAGCAGCTTAGTCCTCCACCTAGCACATACGCAGTATTTT. Complete variable domain (other parts from reference TRBV7-8 and TRBJ2-3): GAGVSQSPRYKVAKRGQDVALRCDPISGHVSLFWYQQALGQGPEFLTYFQNEAQLDKSGLPSDRFFAERPEGSVSTLKIQRTQQEDSAVYLCASSLVLHLAHTQYFGPGTRLTVL.

The V and J genes are TRBV29-1 and TRBJ2-1; 9 bases fit TRBD2. After removal of 6 bases from V and 2 bases from J, the junction contained 8 bases not matched to a gene. The CDR3 length is 15 residues. Germline V CDR1 and CDR2: SQVTM, ANQGSEA. CDR3 sequence: CSVGMTSGPYNEQFF. CDR3 nucleotides: TGCAGCGTCGGTATGACTAGCGGTCCCTACAATGAGCAGTTCTTC.

CDR3 bases: TGTGCCAGCAGCCAGGGCGTGGGAATCAATGAGCAGTTCTTC. It is translated as CASSQGVGINEQFF. The chain employs TRBV5-6 and TRBJ2-1; the D gene is possibly TRBD1 (5 bases). The germline V gene has CDR1 SGHDT and CDR2 YYEEEE. This CDR3 region has 14 residues. V lost 4 bases, J lost 6 bases, and 14 bases lay in between.

The chain is built from TRBV3-1 and TRBJ2-5; 9 bases are shared with TRBD2. This CDR3 is 16 amino acids long. V shed 0 bases and J 4 bases; nucleotides not matched to a gene: 6. Germline CDR1 LGHDT, CDR2 YNNKEL (reference sequence). The CDR3 bases are TGTGCCAGCAGCCAAGACGTAGCGGGAGCTCTAGAGACCCAGTACTTC. It encodes CASSQDVAGALETQYF.

This clonotype came up a few times. This chain links TRBV18 with TRBJ2-7, with 7 bases matching TRBD1. There are 14 residues in the CDR3. CDR1 KGHSH and CDR2 LQKENI come from the germline V gene. V shed 3 bases, J shed 3 bases, and the junction held 5 bases outside the gene matches. DNA for the CDR3: TGTGCCAGCTCACCGGACGACAGGGACTACGAGCAGTACTTC. Its translation: CASSPDDRDYEQYF. The full variable domain, its missing parts supplied by reference TRBV18 and TRBJ2-7, is NAGVMQNPRHLVRRRGQEARLRCSPMKGHSHVYWYRQLPEEGLKFMVYLQKENIIDESGMPKERFSAEFPKEGPSILRIQQVVRGDSAAYFCASSPDDRDYEQYFGPGTRLTVT.

The rearrangement uses TRBV12-3 or TRBV12-4 and TRBJ2-1; D call uncertain. The CDR3 spans 17 residues. V was clipped by 6 bases and J by 1 base, with 19 bases between them. The CDR3 DNA reads as TGTGCCAGCAGGCACTTAGGCGGTGGCCTTTCCTACAATGAGCAGTTCTTC. This codes for CASRHLGGGLSYNEQFF.

This clonotype has just a few counts. The J gene is TRBJ1-1, the V gene TRBV12-3 or TRBV12-4; the D gene is possibly TRBD1 (6 bases). The CDR3 sequence is 14 residues long. V was shortened by 7 bases and J by 5 bases, with 17 bases between the two germline ends. CDR3 residues: CASTPKYRETEAFF. CDR3 DNA: TGTGCCAGCACCCCTAAATACAGGGAGACTGAAGCTTTCTTT.

This clonotype was found many times. The gene calls are TRBV5-1 and TRBJ1-1; D is uncertain. V was cut by 4 bases and J by 1 base, with 8 bases left in between. Germline CDR1 and CDR2: SGHRS and YFSETQ. CDR3 length: 13 amino acids. CDR3 loop: CASSRGPNTEAFF. The CDR3 DNA reads TGCGCCAGCAGCCGAGGCCCGAACACTGAAGCTTTCTTT.

There are a few counts of this clonotype. The chain combines TRBV7-9 with TRBJ1-1; D uncertain. Trimming pared 7 bases from V and 0 bases from J, leaving 9 bases between. Germline V CDR1 and CDR2: SEHNR, FQNEAQ (reference sequence). The CDR3 extends over 13 amino acids. This CDR3 is CASKPEMNTEAFF. In DNA, the CDR3 is TGTGCCAGCAAACCAGAGATGAACACTGAAGCTTTCTTT. Combining the CDR3 with reference TRBV7-9 and TRBJ1-1 gives the whole variable domain DTGVSQNPRHKITKRGQNVTFRCDPISEHNRLYWYRQTLGQGPEFLTYFQNEAQLEKSRLLSDRFSAERPKGSFSTLEIQRTEQGDSAMYLCASKPEMNTEAFFGQGTRLTVV.

The J gene is TRBJ2-7, the V gene TRBV5-1, with a weak D call TRBD2 (6 bases). The CDR3 runs to 14 residues. V shed 7 bases and J shed 3 bases, with 17 bases lying between them. Germline V lookup: CDR1 SGHRS, CDR2 YFSETQ. The CDR3 protein is CASRTSTDVYEQYF. The CDR3 region has the DNA TGCGCCAGCCGAACTAGCACGGATGTCTACGAGCAGTACTTC.

This clonotype occurred many times. The chain carries TRBV11-2 and TRBJ2-1; TRBD2 matches at 12 bases. Trimming took 1 base from V and 9 from J; bases not matched to a gene: 4. The CDR3 is 15 residues long. The germline gives CDR1 SGHAT, CDR2 FQNNGV. CDR3 sequence reads: CASSLALAGGIEQFF. CDR3 nucleotides: TGTGCCAGCAGCTTAGCGCTAGCGGGAGGGATTGAGCAGTTCTTC.

This clonotype was detected ten times or more. The chain joins TRBV12-3 or TRBV12-4 to TRBJ2-2; possible D gene TRBD1, 6 bases. V lost 3 bases and J 5 bases, leaving 22 bases between the germline ends. This CDR3 has 18 residues. The CDR3 sequence is CASSFQGPLTGFTGELFF. DNA for the CDR3: TGTGCCAGCAGTTTTCAGGGCCCCTTAACAGGGTTTACCGGGGAGCTGTTTTTT.

This chain connects TRBV14 to TRBJ2-5; 13 bases fit TRBD2. CDR1 is SGHDN and CDR2 is FVKESK in the germline V gene. The CDR3 has 17 amino acids. V shed 3 bases and J 2 bases; nucleotides not matched to a gene: 6. The chain's CDR3 is CASSQGTSGTLQETQYF. The CDR3 DNA follows: TGTGCCAGCAGCCAGGGGACTAGCGGGACCTTACAAGAGACCCAGTACTTC.

This clonotype occurred a few times. J is TRBJ2-5 and V is TRBV7-9; perhaps TRBD1 as D (6 bases). CDR1 is SEHNR, CDR2 FQNEAQ, per germline (reference sequence). The V end lost 8 bases, the J end lost 2 bases, and 15 bases lay between the germline ends. This CDR3 has 14 amino acids. DNA of the CDR3: TGTGCCAGCTACCTTACAGGGATTCAAGAGACCCAGTACTTC. Translated: CASYLTGIQETQYF.

There are a few counts of this clonotype. The V gene is TRBV3-1, the J gene TRBJ2-1; 13 nucleotides align to TRBD2. Germline assignment: CDR1 LGHDT and CDR2 YNNKEL (reference sequence). CDR3 length equals 21 residues. V was clipped by 5 bases and J by 2 bases; unmatched bases: 18. In nucleotides, the CDR3 is TGTGCCAGCAGCAAATCCGGGACTAGCGGGAATAAAGACTCGCCCTACAATGAGCAGTTCTTC. Translation: CASSKSGTSGNKDSPYNEQFF.

DNA for the CDR3: TGCGCCAGCAGCTTGGATACGGGGTCGGAGACCCAGTACTTC. This codes for CASSLDTGSETQYF. The chain has TRBV5-1 and TRBJ2-5; a possible D gene is TRBD2 (5 bases). Trimming left V 0 bases short and J 5 bases short, with 11 bases between. The germline V gene has CDR1 SGHRS and CDR2 YFSETQ. This CDR3 spans 14 amino acids.